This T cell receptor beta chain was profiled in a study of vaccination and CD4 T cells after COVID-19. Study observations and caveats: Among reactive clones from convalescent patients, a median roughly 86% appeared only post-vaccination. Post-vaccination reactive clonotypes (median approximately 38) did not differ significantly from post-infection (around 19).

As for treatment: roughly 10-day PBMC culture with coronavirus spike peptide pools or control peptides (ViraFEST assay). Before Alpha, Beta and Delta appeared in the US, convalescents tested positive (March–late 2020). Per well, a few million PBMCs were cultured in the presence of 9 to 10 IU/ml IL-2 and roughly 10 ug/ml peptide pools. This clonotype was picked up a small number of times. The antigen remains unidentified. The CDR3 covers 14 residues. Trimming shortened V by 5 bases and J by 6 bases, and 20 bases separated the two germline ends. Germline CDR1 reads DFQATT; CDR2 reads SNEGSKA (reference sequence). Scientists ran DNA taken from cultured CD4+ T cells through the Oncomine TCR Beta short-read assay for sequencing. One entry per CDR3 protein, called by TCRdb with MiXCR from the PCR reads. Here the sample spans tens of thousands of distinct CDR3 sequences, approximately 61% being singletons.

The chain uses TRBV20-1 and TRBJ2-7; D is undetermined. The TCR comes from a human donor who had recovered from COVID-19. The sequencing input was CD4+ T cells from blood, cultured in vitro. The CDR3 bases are TGCAGTGCTCCCTACCCCGCCTCGTCTGTCGAGCAGTACTTC. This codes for CSAPYPASSVEQYF.